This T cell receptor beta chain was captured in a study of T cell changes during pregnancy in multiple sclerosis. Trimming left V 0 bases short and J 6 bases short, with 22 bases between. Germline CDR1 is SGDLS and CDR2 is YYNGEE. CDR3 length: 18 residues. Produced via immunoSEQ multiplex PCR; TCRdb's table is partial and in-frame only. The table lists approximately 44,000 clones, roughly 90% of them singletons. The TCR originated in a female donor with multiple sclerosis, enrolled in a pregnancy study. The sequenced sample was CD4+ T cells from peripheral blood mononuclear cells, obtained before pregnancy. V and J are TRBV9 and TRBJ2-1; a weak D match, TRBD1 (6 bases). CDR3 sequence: CASSVGVGQLQGLNEQFF. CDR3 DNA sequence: TGTGCCAGCAGCGTAGGGGTGGGCCAGCTTCAGGGGCTCAATGAGCAGTTCTTC.